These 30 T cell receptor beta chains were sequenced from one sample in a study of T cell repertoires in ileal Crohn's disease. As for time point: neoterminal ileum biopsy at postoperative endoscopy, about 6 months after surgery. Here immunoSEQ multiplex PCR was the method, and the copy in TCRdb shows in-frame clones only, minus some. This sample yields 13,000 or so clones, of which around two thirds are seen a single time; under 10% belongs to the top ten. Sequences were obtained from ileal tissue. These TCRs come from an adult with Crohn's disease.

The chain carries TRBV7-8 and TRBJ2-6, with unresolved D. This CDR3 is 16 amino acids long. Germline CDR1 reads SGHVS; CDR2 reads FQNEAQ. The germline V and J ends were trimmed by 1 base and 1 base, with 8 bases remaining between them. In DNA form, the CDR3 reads TGTGCCAGCAGCTTAGAAGTCAGGTCTGGGGCCAACGTCCTGACTTTC. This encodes CASSLEVRSGANVLTF.

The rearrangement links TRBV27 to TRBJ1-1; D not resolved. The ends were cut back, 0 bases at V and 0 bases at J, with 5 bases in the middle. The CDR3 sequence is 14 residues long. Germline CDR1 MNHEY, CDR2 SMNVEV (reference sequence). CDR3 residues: CASSLSRVNTEAFF. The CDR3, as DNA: TGTGCCAGCAGTTTATCGAGGGTGAACACTGAAGCTTTCTTT.

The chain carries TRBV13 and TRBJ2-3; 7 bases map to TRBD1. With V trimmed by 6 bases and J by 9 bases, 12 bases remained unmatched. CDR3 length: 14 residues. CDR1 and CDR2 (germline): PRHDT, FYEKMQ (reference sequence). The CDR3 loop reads CASRSGTDLATQYF. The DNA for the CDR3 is TGTGCCAGCAGGTCCGGGACAGACCTCGCAACGCAGTATTTT.

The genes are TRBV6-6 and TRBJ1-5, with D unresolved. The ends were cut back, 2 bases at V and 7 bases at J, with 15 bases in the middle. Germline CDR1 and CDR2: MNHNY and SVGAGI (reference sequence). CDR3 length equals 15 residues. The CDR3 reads CASSYQGAVRQPQHF. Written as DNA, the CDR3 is TGTGCCAGCAGTTACCAAGGAGCGGTTAGGCAGCCCCAGCATTTT.

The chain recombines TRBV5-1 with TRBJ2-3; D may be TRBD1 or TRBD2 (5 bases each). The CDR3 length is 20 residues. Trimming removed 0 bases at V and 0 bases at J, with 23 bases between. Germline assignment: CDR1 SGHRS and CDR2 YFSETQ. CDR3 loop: CASSLAPLRTHRTSTDTQYF. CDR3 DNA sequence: TGCGCCAGCAGCTTGGCCCCACTCCGGACACACCGGACTAGCACAGATACGCAGTATTTT.

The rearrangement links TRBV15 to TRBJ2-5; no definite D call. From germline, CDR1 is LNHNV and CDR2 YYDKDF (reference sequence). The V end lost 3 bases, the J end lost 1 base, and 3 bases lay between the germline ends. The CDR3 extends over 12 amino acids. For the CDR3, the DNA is TGTGCCACCAGCAGGGCCCAAGAGACCCAGTACTTC. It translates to CATSRAQETQYF.

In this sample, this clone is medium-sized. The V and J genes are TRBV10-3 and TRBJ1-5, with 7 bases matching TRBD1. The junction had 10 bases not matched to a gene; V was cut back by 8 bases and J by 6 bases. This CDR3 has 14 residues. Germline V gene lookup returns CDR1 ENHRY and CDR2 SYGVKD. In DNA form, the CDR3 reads TGTGCCATCGGAGTCGGAGGGGGCGGTCAGCCCCAGCATTTT. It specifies CAIGVGGGGQPQHF.

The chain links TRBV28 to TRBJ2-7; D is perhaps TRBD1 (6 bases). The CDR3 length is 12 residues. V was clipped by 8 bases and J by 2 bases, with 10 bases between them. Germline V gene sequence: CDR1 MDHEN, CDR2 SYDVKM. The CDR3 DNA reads TGTGCCAGCGGGACAAGTCCCTACGAGCAGTACTTC. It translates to CASGTSPYEQYF.

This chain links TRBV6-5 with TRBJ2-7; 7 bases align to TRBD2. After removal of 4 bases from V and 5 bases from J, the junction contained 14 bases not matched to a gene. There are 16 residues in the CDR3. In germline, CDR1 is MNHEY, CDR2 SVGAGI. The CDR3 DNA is TGTGCCAGCAGTTCCCCGCGGGGGTCTTCCCCCCACGAGCAGTACTTC. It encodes CASSSPRGSSPHEQYF.

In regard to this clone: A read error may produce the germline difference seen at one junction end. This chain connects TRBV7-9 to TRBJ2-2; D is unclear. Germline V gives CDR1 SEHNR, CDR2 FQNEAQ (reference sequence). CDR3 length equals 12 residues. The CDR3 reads CASSFSGGELFF. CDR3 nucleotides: TGTGCTAGCAGCTTCTCAGGCGGGGAGCTGTTTTTT.

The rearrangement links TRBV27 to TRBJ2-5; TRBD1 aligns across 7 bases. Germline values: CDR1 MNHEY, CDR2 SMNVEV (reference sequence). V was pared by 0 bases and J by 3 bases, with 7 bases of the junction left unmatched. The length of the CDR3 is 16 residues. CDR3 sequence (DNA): TGTGCCAGCAGTTTATCTACAGGGGCTGGGGAAGAGACCCAGTACTTC. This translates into CASSLSTGAGEETQYF.

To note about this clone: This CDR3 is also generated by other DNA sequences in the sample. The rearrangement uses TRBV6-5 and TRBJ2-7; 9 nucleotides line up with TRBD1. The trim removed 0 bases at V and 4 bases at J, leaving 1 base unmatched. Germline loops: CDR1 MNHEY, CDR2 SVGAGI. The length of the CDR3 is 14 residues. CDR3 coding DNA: TGTGCCAGCAGTTACTCGGACAGGGGTTACGAGCAGTACTTC. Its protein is CASSYSDRGYEQYF.

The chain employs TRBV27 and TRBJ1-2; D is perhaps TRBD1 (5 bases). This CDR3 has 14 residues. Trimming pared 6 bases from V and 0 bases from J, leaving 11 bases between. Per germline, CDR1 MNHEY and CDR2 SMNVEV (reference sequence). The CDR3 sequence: CASSKRGANYGYTF. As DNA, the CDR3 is TGTGCCAGCAGCAAACGGGGGGCTAACTATGGCTACACCTTC.

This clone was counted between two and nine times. CDR3 sequence (DNA): TGTGCCAGCAGTACCGGGACATGGAATTCACCCCTCCACTTT. Its protein product is CASSTGTWNSPLHF. The V gene is TRBV28, the J gene TRBJ1-6, with D perhaps matching TRBD1 (6 bases). V shed 5 bases and J shed 7 bases, with 12 bases lying between them. The CDR3 sequence is 14 residues long. The germline CDR1 and CDR2 sequences are MDHEN and SYDVKM. The full variable domain, with the rest looked up from reference TRBV28 and TRBJ1-6, is DVKVTQSSRYLVKRTGEKVFLECVQDMDHENMFWYRQDPGLGLRLIYFSYDVKMKEKGDIPEGYSVSREKKERFSLILESASTNQTSMYLCASSTGTWNSPLHFGNGTRLTVT.

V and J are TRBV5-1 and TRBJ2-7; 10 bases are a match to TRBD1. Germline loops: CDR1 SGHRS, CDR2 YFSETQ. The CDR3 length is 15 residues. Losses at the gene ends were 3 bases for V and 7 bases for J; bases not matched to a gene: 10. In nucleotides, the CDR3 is TGCGCCAGCAGCTCTTGGACAGGGGGGTTTGAGGAGCAGTACTTC. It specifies CASSSWTGGFEEQYF.

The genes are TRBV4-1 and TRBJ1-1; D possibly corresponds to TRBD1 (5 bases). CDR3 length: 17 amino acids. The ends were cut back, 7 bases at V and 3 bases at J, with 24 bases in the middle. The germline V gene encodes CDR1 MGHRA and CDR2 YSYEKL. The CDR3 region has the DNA TGCGCCAGCACGGGGCCGCAGCCAATTCCTGACTACACTGAAGCTTTCTTT. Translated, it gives CASTGPQPIPDYTEAFF.

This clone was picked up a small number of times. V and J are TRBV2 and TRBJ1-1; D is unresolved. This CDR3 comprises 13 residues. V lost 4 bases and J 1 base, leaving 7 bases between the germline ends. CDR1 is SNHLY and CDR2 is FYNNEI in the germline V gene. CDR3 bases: TGTGCCAGCAGTGCCCAGTGGAACACTGAAGCTTTCTTT. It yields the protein CASSAQWNTEAFF.

This CDR3 reads CASSSDRATEAFF. Written as DNA, the CDR3 is TGCGCCAGCAGTTCTGACAGGGCCACTGAAGCTTTCTTT. V usage is TRBV5-1 and J usage is TRBJ1-1, with 7 bases fitting TRBD1. Germline CDR1 reads SGHRS; CDR2 reads YFSETQ. The CDR3 has 13 amino acids. Trimming at V came to 5 bases and at J to 4 bases, leaving 5 bases not matched to a gene.

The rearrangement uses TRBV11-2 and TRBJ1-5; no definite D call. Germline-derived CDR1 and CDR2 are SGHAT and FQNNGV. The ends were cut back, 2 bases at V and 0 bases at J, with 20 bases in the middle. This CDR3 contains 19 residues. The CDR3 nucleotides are TGTGCCAGCAGCTTACCCGGAATCAGGAAAGCGGATAGCAATCAGCCCCAGCATTTT. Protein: CASSLPGIRKADSNQPQHF.

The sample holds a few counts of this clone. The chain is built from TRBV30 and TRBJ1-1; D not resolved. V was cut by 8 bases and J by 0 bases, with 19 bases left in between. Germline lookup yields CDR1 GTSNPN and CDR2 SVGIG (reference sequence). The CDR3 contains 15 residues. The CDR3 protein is CALSRAGDLNTEAFF. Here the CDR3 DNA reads TGTGCCCTCTCACGGGCAGGAGATCTGAACACTGAAGCTTTCTTT.

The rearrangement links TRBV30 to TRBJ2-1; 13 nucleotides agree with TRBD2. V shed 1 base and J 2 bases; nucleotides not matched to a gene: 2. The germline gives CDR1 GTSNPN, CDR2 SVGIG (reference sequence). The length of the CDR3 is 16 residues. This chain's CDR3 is CAWSGGLAGAYNEQFF. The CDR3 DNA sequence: TGTGCCTGGAGTGGCGGACTAGCGGGGGCCTACAATGAGCAGTTCTTC.

The CDR3 region has the DNA TGTGCTAATCGACGGGGAGAGGTAGAGACCCAGTACTTC. Its translation: CANRRGEVETQYF. The rearrangement joins TRBV2 to TRBJ2-5; D may be TRBD2 (5 bases). This CDR3 region has 13 residues. The germline V gene has CDR1 SNHLY and CDR2 FYNNEI.

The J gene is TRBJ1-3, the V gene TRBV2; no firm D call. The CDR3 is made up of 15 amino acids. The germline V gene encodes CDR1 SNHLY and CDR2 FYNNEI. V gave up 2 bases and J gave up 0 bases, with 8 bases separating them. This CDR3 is CASSEQALSGNTIYF. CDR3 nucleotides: TGTGCCAGCAGTGAACAGGCCCTCTCTGGAAACACCATATATTTT. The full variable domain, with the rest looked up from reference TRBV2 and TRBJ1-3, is EPEVTQTPSHQVTQMGQEVILRCVPISNHLYFYWYRQILGQKVEFLVSFYNNEISEKSEIFDDQFSVERPDGSNFTLKIRSTKLEDSAMYFCASSEQALSGNTIYFGEGSWLTVV.

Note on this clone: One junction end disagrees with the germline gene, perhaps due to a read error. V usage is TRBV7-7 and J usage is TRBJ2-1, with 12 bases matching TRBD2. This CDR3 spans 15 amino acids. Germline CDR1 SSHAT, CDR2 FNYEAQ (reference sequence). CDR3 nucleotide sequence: TGTGCTAGCAGCCTAAGGACTAGCGGGGCCACTGAGCAGTTCTTC. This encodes CASSLRTSGATEQFF.

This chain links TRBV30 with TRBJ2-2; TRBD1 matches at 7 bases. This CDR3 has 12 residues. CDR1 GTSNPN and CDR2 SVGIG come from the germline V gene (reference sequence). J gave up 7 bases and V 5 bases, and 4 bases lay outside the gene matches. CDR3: CAWDRARGELFF. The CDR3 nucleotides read TGTGCCTGGGACAGGGCACGCGGGGAGCTGTTTTTT.

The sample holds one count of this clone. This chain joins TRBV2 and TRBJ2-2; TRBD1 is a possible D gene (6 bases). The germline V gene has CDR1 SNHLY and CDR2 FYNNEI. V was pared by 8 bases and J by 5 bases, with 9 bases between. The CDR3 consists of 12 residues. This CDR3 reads CASGQRTGELFF. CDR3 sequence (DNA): TGTGCCAGCGGACAGAGAACCGGGGAGCTGTTTTTT.

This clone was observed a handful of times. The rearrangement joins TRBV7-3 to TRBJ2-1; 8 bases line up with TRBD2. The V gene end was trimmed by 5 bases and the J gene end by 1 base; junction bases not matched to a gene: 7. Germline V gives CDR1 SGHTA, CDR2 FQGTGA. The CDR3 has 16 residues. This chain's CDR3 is CASSPLGGGSYNEQFF. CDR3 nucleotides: TGTGCCAGCAGCCCCCTCGGGGGGGGATCCTACAATGAGCAGTTCTTC.

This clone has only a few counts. CDR3 sequence (DNA): TGCGCCAGCAGGATGATCACCGGGACAGGGAACACTGAAGCTTTCTTT. As protein: CASRMITGTGNTEAFF. The chain combines TRBV5-1 with TRBJ1-1, with 8 bases that match TRBD1. The V segment lost 5 bases and the J segment 1 base; nucleotides outside the gene matches: 10. In germline, CDR1 is SGHRS, CDR2 YFSETQ. This CDR3 is 16 amino acids long.

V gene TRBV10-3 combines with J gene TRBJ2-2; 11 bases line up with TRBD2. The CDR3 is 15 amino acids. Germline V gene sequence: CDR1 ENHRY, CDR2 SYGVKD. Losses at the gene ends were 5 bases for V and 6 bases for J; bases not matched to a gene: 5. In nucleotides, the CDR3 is TGTGCCATCAGTACTGGGACTAGCGGCGCCGGGGAGCTGTTTTTT. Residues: CAISTGTSGAGELFF.

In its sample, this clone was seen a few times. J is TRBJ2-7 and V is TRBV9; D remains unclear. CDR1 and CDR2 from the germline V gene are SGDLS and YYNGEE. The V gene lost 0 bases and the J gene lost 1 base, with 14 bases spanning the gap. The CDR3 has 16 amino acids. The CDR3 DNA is TGTGCCAGCAGCGTAGGGCAGAGCTCTTATTCCTACGAGCAGTACTTC. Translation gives CASSVGQSSYSYEQYF.